This T cell receptor beta chain was captured in a study of spatial heterogeneity in lung cancer. Notes on the study in general: Blood carried ubiquitous expanded tumor TCRs more at resection than follow-up.

TCRdb re-called the 5' RACE reads with MiXCR, one entry per CDR3 protein. The sample shows tens of thousands of distinct CDR3 sequences, around 9.3% of them seen only once. With 6 bases clipped from V and 2 bases from J, the junction kept 11 bases outside the gene matches. The CDR3 totals 16 residues. Germline V lookup: CDR1 SGHTA, CDR2 FQGNSA. On this clonotype: As yet, its antigen is unknown.

Time point of the sample: blood at routine non-recurrence follow-up after resection. Material for sequencing was whole RNA from tumor, nontumor lung or frozen PBMC, left unsorted. This rearrangement joins TRBV7-2 to TRBJ2-3; 7 nucleotides agree with TRBD2. The clonotype was recovered from a female donor with early-stage non-small cell lung cancer. Sequencing used PBMCs, obtained at follow-up. As DNA, the CDR3 is TGTGCCAGCAGGTCTGGGAGCGCGGGGGTCACAGATACGCAGTATTTT. This gives the protein CASRSGSAGVTDTQYF.